This T cell receptor beta chain was sequenced in a study of T cell responses to AZD1222 COVID-19 vaccine. CDR3 length: 16 amino acids. CDR1 and CDR2 from the germline V gene are MGHRA and YSYEKL. Trimming took 4 bases from V and 4 from J; bases not matched to a gene: 12. Study observations and caveats: Among vaccine-associated CD4 TCRs, coverage spanned spike, with dominance at 160-218 and 743-854. Following two doses of AZD1222, Spike-specific TCR breadth and depth rose. Most donors were white British and more were female, and clonal diversity was possibly underestimated.

Produced via immunoSEQ multiplex PCR; TCRdb's table is partial and in-frame only. The repertoire holds around 150,000 clones, around 94% seen once, with roughly 1.3% in the top ten. With regard to this clone: Its antigen is not known.

The sample was peripheral blood, taken on day 0 of AZD1222 vaccination. The rearrangement joins TRBV4-1 to TRBJ1-1; TRBD1 aligns across 7 bases. The TCR was taken from an adult in good health. The DNA for the CDR3 is TGCGCCAGCAGCCCTGGGTGGGCAGGGGGAGGCACTGAAGCTTTCTTT. Translation gives CASSPGWAGGGTEAFF.